This TCR beta chain was obtained from a study of T cells in Graves' hyperthyroidism and ophthalmopathy. TCR beta CDR3 regions were amplified from RNA transcripts. The HTBI primer set was used in a first-round RT-PCR of the TCR CDR3. TCRdb ran MiXCR on the multiplex PCR reads and lists one entry per CDR3 protein. The repertoire includes roughly 600,000 distinct CDR3 sequences, 14% of them detected once, and about an eighth sits in the top ten. Per germline, CDR1 MDHEN and CDR2 SYDVKM. The CDR3 runs to 14 residues. Trimming pared 6 bases from V and 2 bases from J, leaving 14 bases between. Sequencing input: blood. This clonotype was sampled from a woman aged 45-65 years with Graves' ophthalmopathy. The chain is built from TRBV28 and TRBJ2-7; D may be TRBD1 (6 bases). The CDR3 here is CASRLTGSPYEQYF. CDR3 bases: TGTGCCAGCAGGCTCACAGGGTCCCCCTACGAGCAGTACTTC.